Sequencing of this T cell receptor beta chain was carried out in a study of T cell repertoires in cytomegalovirus infection. Each CDR3 protein is one row after TCRdb ran MiXCR on the reads. Counted here are about 920,000 distinct CDR3 sequences, around 30% occurring once; the ten biggest clones make up more than 12%. Per the germline V gene, CDR1 is MGHRA and CDR2 is YSYEKL. V shed 4 bases and J shed 4 bases, with 16 bases lying between them. This CDR3 contains 15 residues. As regards this clonotype: What it recognizes is unknown.

The source was cultured CD8+ T cells from PBMCs, collected from culture after CMV antigen stimulation. The gene calls are TRBV4-1 and TRBJ1-2, with D tentatively TRBD1 (5 bases). The receptor was derived from a human donor in good health (CMV status not recorded). Some clones in this sample may be carry-over from other donors' samples. Here the CDR3 reads CASSPEAAGSYGYTF. Written as DNA, the CDR3 is TGCGCCAGCAGCCCCGAAGCGGCAGGGAGCTATGGCTACACCTTC.